This T cell receptor (beta chain) originates from a study of T-cell memory formation after mild COVID-19. Background on the study: Each donor largely had its own TCR clusters.

Germline CDR1 reads ENHRY; CDR2 reads SYGVKD. CDR3 length: 15 amino acids. Trimming took 6 bases from V and 1 from J; bases not matched to a gene: 6. TCRdb processed the 5' RACE reads anew with MiXCR; each CDR3 protein has one entry. The top ten clones hold more than 3.5% of a sample with 180,000 or so distinct CDR3 sequences, around a tenth of them seen once. The TCR sequence derives from a man younger than 35 who had mild COVID-19 (a few samples of this study predate the infection). Cell type and time point are not known. The V call is TRBV10-3, the J call TRBJ2-7; 10 nucleotides align to TRBD1. The specimen was PBMCs or a T cell subset sorted from them (not recorded which). The CDR3 loop is CAISSGTGVSYEQYF. The CDR3 DNA reads TGTGCCATCAGCTCCGGGACAGGGGTATCCTACGAGCAGTACTTC.